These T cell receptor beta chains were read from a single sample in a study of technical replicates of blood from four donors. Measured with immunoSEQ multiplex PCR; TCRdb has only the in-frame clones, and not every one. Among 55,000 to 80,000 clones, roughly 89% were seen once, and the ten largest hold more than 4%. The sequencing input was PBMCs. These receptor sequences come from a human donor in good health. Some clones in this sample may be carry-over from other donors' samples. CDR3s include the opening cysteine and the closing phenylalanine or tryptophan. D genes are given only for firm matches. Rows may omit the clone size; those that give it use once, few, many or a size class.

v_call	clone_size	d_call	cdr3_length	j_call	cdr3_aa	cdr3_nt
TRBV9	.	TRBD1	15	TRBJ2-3	CASSIGTGWADTQYF	TGTGCCAGCAGCATCGGGACAGGGTGGGCGGATACGCAGTATTTT
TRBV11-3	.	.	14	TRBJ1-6	CASSSPGDRSPLHF	TGTGCCAGCAGCTCTCCAGGGGATCGTTCACCCCTCCACTTT
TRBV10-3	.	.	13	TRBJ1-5	CAHGRGANQPQHF	TGTGCCCACGGGAGGGGAGCCAATCAGCCCCAGCATTTT
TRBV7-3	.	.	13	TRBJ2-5	CASSLTRTGTQYF	TGTGCCAGCAGCCTTACCCGAACAGGGACCCAGTACTTC
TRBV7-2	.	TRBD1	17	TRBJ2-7	CASSFYRGLVPTYEQYF	TGTGCCAGCAGCTTCTACAGGGGTCTGGTCCCGACCTACGAGCAGTACTTC
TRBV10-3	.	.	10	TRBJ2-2	CATGVGELFF	TGTGCCACGGGGGTCGGGGAGCTGTTTTTT
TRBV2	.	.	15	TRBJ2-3	CASSLQGLGTDTQYF	TGTGCCAGCAGTCTTCAGGGACTCGGCACAGATACGCAGTATTTT
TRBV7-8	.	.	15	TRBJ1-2	CASSLAAGLAYGYTF	TGTGCCAGCAGCTTAGCGGCAGGTCTGGCCTATGGCTACACCTTC
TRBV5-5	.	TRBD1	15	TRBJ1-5	CASSWGQGARQPQHF	TGTGCCAGCAGCTGGGGACAGGGGGCTCGGCAGCCCCAGCATTTT
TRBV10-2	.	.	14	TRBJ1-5	CASSESSGVQPQHF	TGCGCCAGCAGTGAGTCGTCAGGGGTTCAGCCCCAGCATTTT
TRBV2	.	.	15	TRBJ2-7	CASRGEVDASYEQYF	TGTGCCAGCAGGGGTGAGGTGGATGCCTCCTACGAGCAGTACTTC
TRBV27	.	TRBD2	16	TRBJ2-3	CASSLLSSGRTDTQYF	TGTGCCAGCAGTTTGCTTTCGAGCGGGAGAACAGATACGCAGTATTTT
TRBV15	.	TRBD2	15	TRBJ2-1	CATSEAGGRYNEQFF	TGTGCCACCAGCGAGGCGGGGGGCCGCTACAATGAGCAGTTCTTC
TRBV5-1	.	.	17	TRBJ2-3	CASSLTSTPISTDTQYF	TGCGCCAGCAGCTTGACTTCAACTCCAATTTCCACAGATACGCAGTATTTT
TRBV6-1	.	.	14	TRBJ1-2	CASSPEVLGSGYTF	TGTGCCAGCAGCCCGGAGGTCCTCGGTAGTGGCTACACCTTC
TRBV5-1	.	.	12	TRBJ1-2	CASSGPRGGYTF	TGCGCCAGCAGCGGCCCGAGAGGTGGCTACACCTTC
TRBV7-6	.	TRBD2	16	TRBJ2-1	CASSSLAGDSYNEQFF	TGTGCCAGCAGCTCACTAGCGGGGGACTCCTACAATGAGCAGTTCTTC
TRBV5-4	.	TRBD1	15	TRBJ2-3	CASSSMDRLPDTQYF	TGTGCCAGCAGCTCGATGGACAGGCTCCCAGATACGCAGTATTTT
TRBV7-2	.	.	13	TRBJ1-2	CASSQNIRGGYTF	TGTGCCAGCAGCCAAAATATCCGAGGTGGCTACACCTTC
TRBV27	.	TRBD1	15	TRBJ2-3	CASSPRTGSTDTQYF	TGTGCCAGCAGTCCCAGGACAGGGAGCACAGATACGCAGTATTTT
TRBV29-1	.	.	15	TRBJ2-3	CSVPAPGLYADTQYF	TGCAGCGTCCCCGCTCCAGGGCTGTATGCAGATACGCAGTATTTT
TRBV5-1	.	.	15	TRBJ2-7	CASSLVVGGAGEQYF	TGCGCCAGCAGCTTGGTTGTAGGGGGAGCAGGGGAGCAGTACTTC
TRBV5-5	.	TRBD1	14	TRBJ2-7	CASSAWDSTYEQYF	TGTGCCAGCAGCGCATGGGACAGTACCTACGAGCAGTACTTC
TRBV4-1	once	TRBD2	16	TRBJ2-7	CASSQTQLAGGSEQYF	TGCGCCAGCAGCCAAACACAGCTAGCGGGAGGGAGCGAGCAGTACTTC
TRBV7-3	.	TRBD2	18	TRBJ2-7	CASSLDAQRGDLSYEQYF	TGTGCCAGCAGCTTAGATGCCCAGCGGGGGGACCTATCCTACGAGCAGTACTTC
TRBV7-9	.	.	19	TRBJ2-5	CASSGPPGRGRTSQETQYF	TGTGCCAGCAGCGGGCCCCCCGGCAGGGGCCGAACCAGTCAAGAGACCCAGTACTTC
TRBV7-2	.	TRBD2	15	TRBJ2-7	CASSSGLAGSYEQYF	TGTGCCAGCAGCTCAGGACTAGCGGGGAGCTACGAGCAGTACTTC
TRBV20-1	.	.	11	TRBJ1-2	CSAATGSGYTF	TGCAGTGCCGCTACAGGGAGTGGCTACACCTTC
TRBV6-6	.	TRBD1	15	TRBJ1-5	CASNPGQGDNQPQHF	TGTGCCAGCAACCCAGGACAGGGGGACAATCAGCCCCAGCATTTT
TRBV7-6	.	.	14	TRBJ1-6	CASSSSGNNSPLHF	TGTGCCAGCAGCTCCTCAGGAAATAATTCACCCCTCCACTTT
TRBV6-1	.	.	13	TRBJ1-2	CASSETGNYGYTF	TGTGCCAGCAGCGAAACAGGAAACTATGGCTACACCTTC
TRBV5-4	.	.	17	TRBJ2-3	CASSHGSASETGDTQYF	TGTGCCAGCAGCCACGGGTCGGCTAGCGAGACGGGGGATACGCAGTATTTT
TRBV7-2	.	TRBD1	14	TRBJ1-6	CASSRDRGVSPLHF	TGTGCCAGCAGCCGAGACAGGGGCGTTTCACCCCTCCACTTT
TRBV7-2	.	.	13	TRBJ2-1	CASSGMGMGEQFF	TGTGCCAGCAGTGGCATGGGCATGGGTGAGCAGTTCTTC
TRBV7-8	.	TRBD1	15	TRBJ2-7	CASSFGTGSAYEQYF	TGTGCCAGCAGCTTCGGGACAGGGAGCGCCTACGAGCAGTACTTC
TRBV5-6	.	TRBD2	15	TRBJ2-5	CASSLIAGAQETQYF	TGTGCCAGCAGCTTAATAGCGGGGGCCCAAGAGACCCAGTACTTC
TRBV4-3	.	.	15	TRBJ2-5	CASSQVPSLGGTQYF	TGCGCCAGCAGCCAAGTGCCTAGCTTGGGCGGGACCCAGTACTTC
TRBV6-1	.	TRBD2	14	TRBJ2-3	CASTHGGGADTQYF	TGTGCCAGCACTCATGGCGGGGGGGCAGATACGCAGTATTTT
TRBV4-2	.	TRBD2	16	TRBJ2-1	CASSQAERGLYNEQFF	TGTGCCAGCAGCCAAGCGGAGCGGGGACTCTACAATGAGCAGTTCTTC
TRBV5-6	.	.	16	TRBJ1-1	CASSFGLGRANTEAFF	TGTGCCAGCAGCTTTGGGTTGGGCAGGGCGAACACTGAAGCTTTCTTT
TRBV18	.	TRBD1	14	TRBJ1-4	CASSPDRVGEKLFF	TGTGCCAGCTCGCCCGACAGGGTCGGTGAAAAACTGTTTTTT
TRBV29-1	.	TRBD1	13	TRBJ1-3	CSASQGAGNTIYF	TGCAGCGCCTCACAGGGGGCTGGAAACACCATATATTTT
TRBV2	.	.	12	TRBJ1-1	CASSSGGTEAFF	TGTGCCAGCAGTAGCGGGGGCACTGAAGCTTTCTTT
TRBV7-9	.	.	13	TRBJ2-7	CASSKTASYEQYF	TGTGCCAGCAGCAAGACAGCATCCTACGAGCAGTACTTC
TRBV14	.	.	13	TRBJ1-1	CASREQTNTEAFF	TGTGCCAGCAGGGAACAGACGAACACTGAAGCTTTCTTT
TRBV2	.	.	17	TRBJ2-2	CASISKIGGPNTGELFF	TGTGCCAGCATTAGCAAAATAGGGGGACCGAACACCGGGGAGCTGTTTTTT
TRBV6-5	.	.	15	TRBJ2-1	CASRRTGRTYNEQFF	TGTGCCAGCAGGAGAACAGGGAGAACCTACAATGAGCAGTTCTTC
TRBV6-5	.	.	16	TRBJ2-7	CASSYSIGRSHYEQYF	TGTGCCAGCAGTTACTCGATCGGGAGATCACACTACGAGCAGTACTTC
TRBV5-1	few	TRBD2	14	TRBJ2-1	CASTSSGSYNEQFF	TGCGCCAGCACCTCTAGCGGGAGTTACAATGAGCAGTTCTTC
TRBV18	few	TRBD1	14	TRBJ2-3	CASSPGTGADTQYF	TGTGCCAGCTCACCGGGGACAGGGGCAGATACGCAGTATTTT
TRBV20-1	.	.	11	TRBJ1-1	CSARGVTEAFF	TGCAGTGCTAGAGGAGTCACTGAAGCTTTCTTT
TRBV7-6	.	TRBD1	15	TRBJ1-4	CASSPLGTGDEKLFF	TGTGCCAGCAGCCCACTCGGGACAGGGGATGAAAAACTGTTTTTT
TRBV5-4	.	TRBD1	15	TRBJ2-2	CASSLQGGKIGELFF	TGTGCCAGCAGCTTGCAAGGGGGCAAAATCGGGGAGCTGTTTTTT
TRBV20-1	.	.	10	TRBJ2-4	CSARRDLEYF	TGCAGTGCTAGACGGGACTTGGAGTACTTC
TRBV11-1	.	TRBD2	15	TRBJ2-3	CASSPLGGGTDTQYF	TGTGCCAGCAGCCCCCTGGGCGGGGGAACAGATACGCAGTATTTT